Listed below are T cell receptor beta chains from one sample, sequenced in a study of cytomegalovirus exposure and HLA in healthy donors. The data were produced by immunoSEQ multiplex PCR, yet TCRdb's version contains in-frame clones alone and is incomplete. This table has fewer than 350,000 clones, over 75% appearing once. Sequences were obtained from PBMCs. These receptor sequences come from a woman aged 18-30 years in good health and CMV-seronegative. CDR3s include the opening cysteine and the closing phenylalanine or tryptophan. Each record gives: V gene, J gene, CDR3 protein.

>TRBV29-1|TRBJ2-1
CSVDVYNEQFF
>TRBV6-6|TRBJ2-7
CASSSGGQGTHEQYF
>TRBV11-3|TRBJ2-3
CASSLGPRTSGTTDTQYF
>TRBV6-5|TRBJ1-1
CASRGTGYTEAFF
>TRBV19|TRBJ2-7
CASNPSGLTYEQYF
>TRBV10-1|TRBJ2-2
CASSALKGLAGGDTGELFF
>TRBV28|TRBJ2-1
CASSPPQGRVQFF
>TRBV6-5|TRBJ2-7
CASSYEAGGSYEQYF
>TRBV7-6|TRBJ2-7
CASSSTQVAGPPYEQYF
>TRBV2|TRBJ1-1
CASSEGGQLNTEAFF
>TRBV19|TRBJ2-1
CASSTLGLADYEQFF
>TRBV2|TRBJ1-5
CASSGQGNQPQHF
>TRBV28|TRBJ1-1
CASSKSRGSTEAFF
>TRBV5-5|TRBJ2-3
CASSLVPTRTDTQYF
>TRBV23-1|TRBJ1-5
CASSHGNNQPQHF
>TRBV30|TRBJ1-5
CAWSVNQGNLPQHF
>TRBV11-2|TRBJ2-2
CASSCLGCRTGGHGGELFF